Included here is one T cell receptor (beta chain) sequence, with context. The target antigen is unknown. This sample is part of a study of response to subunit inactivated influenza vaccine. Germline V gives CDR1 SQVTM, CDR2 ANQGSEA. This CDR3 contains 19 residues. V was pared by 3 bases and J by 8 bases, with 23 bases of the junction left unmatched. Using its own MiXCR run on the RT-PCR reads, TCRdb lists one record per CDR3 protein. This table has 650,000 to 800,000 distinct CDR3 sequences, around 14% appearing once. Whole-study results and caveats: It was the authors' suggestion that each seasonal influenza vaccination recruits few new T cells.

J is TRBJ2-1 and V is TRBV29-1; TRBD2 matches 9 bases. Sequences were derived from PBMCs from blood, sampled about 14 days before vaccination. The receptor comes from a man over 45 who received an inactivated influenza vaccine. The CDR3 DNA sequence: TGCAGCGTTGAGGGAATTACTAGCGGGCAAAACCCCTTTTCCGATGAGCAGTTCTTC. Translated, it gives CSVEGITSGQNPFSDEQFF.